The 9 T cell receptor beta chains reported below all come from one sample, sequenced in a study of Graves' ophthalmopathy and Graves' hyperthyroidism. Researchers took RNA transcripts and amplified TCR beta CDR3 regions from them. Second-round multiplex PCR came after a first-round RT-PCR that employed HTBI primers. TCRdb processed the multiplex PCR reads anew with MiXCR; each CDR3 protein has one entry. The sample contains about 700,000 distinct CDR3 sequences, approximately 39% of which appear only once. Specimen: peripheral blood. The receptors were gathered from an adult man with Graves' ophthalmopathy.

This clonotype was seen once. A much more abundant neighbour one base away suggests this may be a read error. The chain links TRBV9 to TRBJ1-5, with 8 bases aligning to TRBD1. The V segment lost 4 bases and the J segment 3 bases; nucleotides outside the gene matches: 12. The CDR3 is 17 residues long. Per germline, CDR1 SGDLS and CDR2 YYNGEE. The CDR3 bases are TGTGCCAGCAGCCCGAGCAGGGGGCTGGACGACAATCAGCCCCAGCATTTT. Protein: CASSPSRGLDDNQPQHF. The variable domain in full, with the rest retrieved from reference TRBV9 and TRBJ1-5, is DSGVTQTPKHLITATGQRVTLRCSPRSGDLSVYWYQQSLDQGLQFLIQYYNGEERAKGNILERFSAQQFPDLHSELNLSSLELGDSALYFCASSPSRGLDDNQPQHFGDGTRLSIL.

This clonotype was counted between two and nine times. One base away lies a much larger clone, so this may be a sequencing read error. The rearrangement joins TRBV29-1 to TRBJ1-1; D might be TRBD1 (6 bases). This CDR3 is 15 amino acids long. Germline-derived CDR1 and CDR2 are SQVTM and ANQGSEA. V gave up 3 bases and J gave up 0 bases, with 14 bases separating them. CDR3 bases: TGCAGCGTTGAGTGCAGGGGAGCTATGAACACTGAAGCTTTCTTT. This translates into CSVECRGAMNTEAFF.

CDR3 nucleotides: TGCGCCAGCAGCTCCGCTAGCGGCCCGTACCAAGAGACCCAGTACTTC. It translates to CASSSASGPYQETQYF. The chain combines TRBV5-1 with TRBJ2-5; TRBD2 agrees at 7 bases. The trim removed 3 bases at V and 0 bases at J, leaving 8 bases unmatched. This CDR3 is built from 16 residues. Per the germline V gene, CDR1 is SGHRS and CDR2 is YFSETQ.

The chain links TRBV25-1 to TRBJ1-4; D is uncertain. From germline, CDR1 is MGHDK and CDR2 SYGVNS. The CDR3 loop spans 13 amino acids. With 5 bases removed from V and 8 bases from J, the gap between germline ends came to 12 bases. This CDR3 is CASSRTLEEKLFF. The DNA for the CDR3 is TGTGCCAGCAGTCGGACCTTGGAGGAAAAACTGTTTTTT.

The genes are TRBV6-9 and TRBJ2-7; D may match TRBD1 or TRBD2 (5 bases each). CDR3 length equals 15 residues. Germline assignment: CDR1 MNHGY and CDR2 SVAAGI. V was shortened by 9 bases and J by 2 bases, with 20 bases between the two germline ends. The CDR3 DNA follows: TGTGCCAGTACGAACCCTCCGGGACGGGCCTACGAGCAGTACTTC. Translated, it gives CASTNPPGRAYEQYF.

The chain couples TRBV25-1 to TRBJ1-4; tentatively, D is TRBD1 (5 bases). The CDR3 covers 15 residues. Germline values: CDR1 MGHDK, CDR2 SYGVNS. With 8 bases removed from V and 4 bases from J, the gap between germline ends came to 17 bases. The CDR3 DNA sequence: TGTGCCAGCGTTGTGGGACGGGGCGATAATGAAAAACTGTTTTTT. This codes for CASVVGRGDNEKLFF.

In this sample, this clonotype turned up a few times. Since a much larger clone is just one base distant, this may be a read error. V is TRBV2 and J is TRBJ1-1; 10 bases map to TRBD1. The CDR3 contains 16 residues. CDR1 SNHLY and CDR2 FYNNEI come from the germline V gene. CDR3 region: CAISEVGQGWDTEAFF. The CDR3, as DNA: TGTGCCATCAGTGAAGTGGGACAGGGGTGGGACACTGAAGCTTTCTTT.

This clonotype was detected a few times. The chain links TRBV3-1 to TRBJ2-5, with TRBD2 matching 11 bases. The germline V gene has CDR1 LGHDT and CDR2 YNNKEL (reference sequence). V dropped 1 base and J dropped 2; count of bases not matched to a gene: 3. The CDR3 is made up of 16 amino acids. The CDR3 region has the DNA TGTGCCAGCAGCCAAGGGCCTAGCGGGGGGCAAGAGACCCAGTACTTC. Amino acids: CASSQGPSGGQETQYF.

J is TRBJ2-5 and V is TRBV25-1; D is undetermined. The V gene lost 11 bases and the J gene lost 1 base, with 11 bases spanning the gap. The CDR3 runs 12 residues. The V gene's germline CDR1 is MGHDK and CDR2 SYGVNS. The CDR3 reads CAWSVSQETQYF. As DNA, the CDR3 is TGTGCCTGGAGTGTTTCCCAAGAGACCCAGTACTTC.